Presented here are 9 T cell receptor beta chains from one specimen sequenced in a study of blood T cell repertoires in COVID-19. Clones were read by immunoSEQ multiplex PCR, and TCRdb kept only the in-frame ones, dropping some. The sample includes under 100,000 clones, about nine tenths of them seen just once. The material sequenced was peripheral blood. The receptors derive from a man over 45 with acute or convalescent COVID-19.

The CDR3 sequence is CASSLGGPYEQYF. The CDR3 coding sequence is TGTGCCAGCAGCTTAGGGGGCCCCTACGAGCAGTACTTC. The chain combines TRBV7-9 with TRBJ2-7; D is possibly TRBD1 (5 bases). The CDR3 totals 13 residues. V dropped 1 base and J dropped 2 bases, with 6 bases sitting between them. The germline V gene encodes CDR1 SEHNR and CDR2 FQNEAQ (reference sequence).

The CDR3 nucleotides read TGTGCCAGCAGCTGGGGGGAGTTGGAGGAGACCCAGTACTTC. Protein product: CASSWGELEETQYF. The chain combines TRBV6-6 with TRBJ2-5, with a tentative D call TRBD2 (6 bases). CDR1 is MNHNY, CDR2 SVGAGI, per germline (reference sequence). The V and J ends lost 6 bases and 5 bases respectively, with 16 bases between them. The CDR3 has 14 residues.

The rearrangement uses TRBV10-3 and TRBJ1-1; D gene uncertain. Trimming stripped 2 bases from V and 1 base from J, with 8 bases between. The germline V gene encodes CDR1 ENHRY and CDR2 SYGVKD. The CDR3 covers 14 residues. As DNA, the CDR3 is TGTGCCATCAGTGAGACAGATCCGAACACTGAAGCTTTCTTT. Translating it yields CAISETDPNTEAFF.

This clone appeared a few times. The V gene is TRBV9, the J gene TRBJ2-1; 9 bases are shared with TRBD1. Germline CDR1 is SGDLS and CDR2 is YYNGEE. This CDR3 comprises 13 residues. After removal of 4 bases from V and 12 bases from J, the junction contained 8 bases not matched to a gene. CDR3 residues: CASSLTGGVGQFF. CDR3 bases: TGTGCCAGCAGCCTGACAGGGGGAGTGGGGCAGTTCTTC.

The V call is TRBV5-5, the J call TRBJ2-7, with 9 bases matching TRBD1. The V gene end was trimmed by 1 base and the J gene end by 0 bases; junction bases not matched to a gene: 5. This CDR3 is 16 amino acids long. The germline gives CDR1 SGHKS, CDR2 YYEKEE (reference sequence). CDR3 nucleotides: TGTGCCAGCAGCTTGACTGGGACAGGGAGCTCCTACGAGCAGTACTTC. Its translation: CASSLTGTGSSYEQYF.

The chain joins TRBV9 to TRBJ2-3, with D perhaps TRBD2 (6 bases). Trimming stripped 3 bases from V and 6 bases from J, with 20 bases between. The germline V gene has CDR1 SGDLS and CDR2 YYNGEE. The CDR3 length is 16 residues. The CDR3 region is CASSGRGADHSDTQYF. The CDR3 DNA reads TGTGCCAGCAGCGGGAGGGGTGCGGACCACAGCGATACGCAGTATTTT.

This rearrangement joins TRBV5-1 to TRBJ2-1; 9 bases align to TRBD1. The CDR3 has 15 amino acids. The V and J ends lost 0 bases and 5 bases, in that order; junction bases with no gene match: 3. Germline V gives CDR1 SGHRS, CDR2 YFSETQ. The CDR3 DNA follows: TGCGCCAGCAGCTTGGTGGGACAGGGTAACAATGAGCAGTTCTTC. Protein product: CASSLVGQGNNEQFF.

The chain combines TRBV27 with TRBJ1-2; D possibly corresponds to TRBD1 (6 bases). The CDR3 spans 16 residues. Germline CDR1 and CDR2: MNHEY and SMNVEV (reference sequence). V was pared by 6 bases and J by 3 bases, with 20 bases between. The CDR3 is CASSRLFRDTYYGYTF. CDR3 sequence (DNA): TGTGCCAGCAGCCGCCTCTTCCGGGACACCTACTATGGCTACACCTTC.

The chain has TRBV19 and TRBJ2-7; 8 bases map to TRBD2. The CDR3 runs 15 residues. Germline CDR1 and CDR2: LNHDA and SQIVND (reference sequence). Germline trimming cut 3 bases from V and 5 bases from J; bases unmatched to any gene: 9. The CDR3 is CASSIQGGLVHEQYF. The CDR3 coding sequence is TGTGCCAGTAGTATTCAAGGGGGACTAGTCCACGAGCAGTACTTC.